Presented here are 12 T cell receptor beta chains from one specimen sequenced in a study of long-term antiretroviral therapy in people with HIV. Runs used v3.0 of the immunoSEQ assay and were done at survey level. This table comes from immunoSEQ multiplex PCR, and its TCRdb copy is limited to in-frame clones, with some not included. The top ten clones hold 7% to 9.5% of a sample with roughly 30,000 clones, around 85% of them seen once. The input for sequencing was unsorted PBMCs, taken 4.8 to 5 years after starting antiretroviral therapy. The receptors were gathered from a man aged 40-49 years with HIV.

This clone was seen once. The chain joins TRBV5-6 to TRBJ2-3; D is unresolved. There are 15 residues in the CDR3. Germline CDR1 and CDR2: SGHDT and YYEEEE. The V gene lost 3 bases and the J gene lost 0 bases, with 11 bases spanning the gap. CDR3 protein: CASSSLPKSTDTQYF. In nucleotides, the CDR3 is TGTGCCAGCAGCTCGCTACCAAAAAGCACAGATACGCAGTATTTT.

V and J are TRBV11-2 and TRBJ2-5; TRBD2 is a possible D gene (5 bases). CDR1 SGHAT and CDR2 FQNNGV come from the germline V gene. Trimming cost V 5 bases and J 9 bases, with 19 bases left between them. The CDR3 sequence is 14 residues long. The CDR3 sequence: CASSQTVGVGSQYF. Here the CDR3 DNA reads TGTGCCAGCAGCCAAACGGTCGGGGTTGGGTCCCAGTACTTC.

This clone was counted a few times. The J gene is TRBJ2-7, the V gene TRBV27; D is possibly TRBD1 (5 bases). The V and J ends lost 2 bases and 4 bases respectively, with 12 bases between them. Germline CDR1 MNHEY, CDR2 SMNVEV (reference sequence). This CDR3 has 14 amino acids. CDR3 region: CASSLGTGAYEQYF. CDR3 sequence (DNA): TGTGCCAGCAGTTTAGGCACTGGGGCGTACGAGCAGTACTTC.

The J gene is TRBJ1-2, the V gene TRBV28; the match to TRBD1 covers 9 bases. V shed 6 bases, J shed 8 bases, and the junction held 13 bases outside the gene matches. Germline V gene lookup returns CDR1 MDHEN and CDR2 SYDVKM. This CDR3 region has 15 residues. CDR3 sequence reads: CASSPPPGQGWGYTF. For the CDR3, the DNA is TGTGCCAGCAGCCCACCCCCGGGACAGGGTTGGGGCTACACCTTC.

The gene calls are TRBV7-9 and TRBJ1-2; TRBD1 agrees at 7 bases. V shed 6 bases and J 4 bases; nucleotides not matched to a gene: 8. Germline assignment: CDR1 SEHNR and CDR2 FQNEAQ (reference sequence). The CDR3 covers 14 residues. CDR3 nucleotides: TGTGCCAGCAGTTCTCGGACAGGCGGCTATGGCTACACCTTC. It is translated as CASSSRTGGYGYTF.

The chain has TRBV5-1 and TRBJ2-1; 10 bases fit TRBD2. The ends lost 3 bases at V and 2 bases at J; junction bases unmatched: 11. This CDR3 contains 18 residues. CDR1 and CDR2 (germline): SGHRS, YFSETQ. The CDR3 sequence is CASSSQTSGFATYNEQFF. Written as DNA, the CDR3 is TGCGCCAGCAGCTCCCAGACTAGCGGGTTTGCGACCTACAATGAGCAGTTCTTC.

CDR3 in DNA: TGCGCCAGCAGCCAAGATGGAGTATCCTCTGGGGCCAACGTCCTGACTTTC. Encoded protein: CASSQDGVSSGANVLTF. The chain uses TRBV4-3 and TRBJ2-6; D is unresolved. The germline V and J ends were trimmed by 0 bases and 0 bases, with 9 bases remaining between them. CDR3 length equals 17 residues. The V gene's germline CDR1 is LGHNA and CDR2 YSLEER.

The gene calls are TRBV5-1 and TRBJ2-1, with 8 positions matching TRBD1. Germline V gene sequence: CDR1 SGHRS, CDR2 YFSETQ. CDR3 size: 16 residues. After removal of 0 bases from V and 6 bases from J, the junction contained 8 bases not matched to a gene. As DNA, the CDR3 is TGCGCCAGCAGCTTGGAGCCAGGGGGCGAGGGCAATGAGCAGTTCTTC. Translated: CASSLEPGGEGNEQFF.

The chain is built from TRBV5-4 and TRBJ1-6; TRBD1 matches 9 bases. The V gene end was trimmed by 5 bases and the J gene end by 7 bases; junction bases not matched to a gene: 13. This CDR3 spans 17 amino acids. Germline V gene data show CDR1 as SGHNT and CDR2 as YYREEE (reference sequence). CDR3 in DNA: TGTGCCAGCAGTCGGGACAGGGTATCTCCCCTCAATTCACCCCTCCACTTT. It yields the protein CASSRDRVSPLNSPLHF.

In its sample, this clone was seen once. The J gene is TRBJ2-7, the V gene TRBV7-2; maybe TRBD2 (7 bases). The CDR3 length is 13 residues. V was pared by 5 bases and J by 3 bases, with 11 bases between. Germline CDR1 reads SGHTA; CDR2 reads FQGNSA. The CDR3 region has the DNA TGTGCCAGCAGCACTAGGGGGGGCTACGAGCAGTACTTC. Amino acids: CASSTRGGYEQYF.

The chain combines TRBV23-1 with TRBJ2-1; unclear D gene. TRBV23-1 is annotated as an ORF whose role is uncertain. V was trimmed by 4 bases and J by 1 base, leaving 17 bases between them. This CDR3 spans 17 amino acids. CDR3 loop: CASSLPQRLGSYNEQFF. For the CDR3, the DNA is TGCGCCAGCAGTCTCCCCCAGAGGCTGGGATCCTACAATGAGCAGTTCTTC.

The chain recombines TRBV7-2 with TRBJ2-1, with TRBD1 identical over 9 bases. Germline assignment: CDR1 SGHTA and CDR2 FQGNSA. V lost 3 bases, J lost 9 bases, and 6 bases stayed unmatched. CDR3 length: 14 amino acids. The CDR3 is CASSFRTGGSEQFF. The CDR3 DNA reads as TGTGCCAGCAGCTTCCGAACAGGGGGCAGTGAGCAGTTCTTC.